A single sample is the source of the 14 T cell receptor beta chains below, sequenced in a study of response to subunit inactivated influenza vaccine. TCRdb re-called the RT-PCR reads with MiXCR, one entry per CDR3 protein. Counted here are more than 150,000 distinct CDR3 sequences, around 9% occurring once; the ten biggest clones make up approximately 10%. This specimen consisted of non-naive T cells sorted from PBMCs, obtained on the day of vaccination. These receptors all stem from a middle-aged man who received an inactivated influenza vaccine.

With respect to this clonotype: This clone may be a read error of a much larger clone one base away. The chain employs TRBV27 and TRBJ2-4, with a weak D call TRBD2 (6 bases). The ends were cut back, 7 bases at V and 9 bases at J, with 16 bases in the middle. The CDR3 contains 13 residues. Per the germline V gene, CDR1 is MNHEY and CDR2 is SMNVEV (reference sequence). The CDR3 coding sequence is TGTGCCAGCAAGGGACTCGCAGAGGGCATTCAGTACTTC. Encoded protein: CASKGLAEGIQYF.

This clonotype came up a few times. Here the CDR3 reads CSARFREANEQFF. The CDR3 DNA sequence: TGCAGTGCCAGATTCCGGGAGGCCAATGAGCAGTTCTTC. This rearrangement joins TRBV20-1 to TRBJ2-1, with TRBD2 matching 7 bases. The CDR3 extends over 13 amino acids. Germline V CDR1 and CDR2: DFQATT, SNEGSKA (reference sequence). The V and J ends lost 6 bases and 6 bases, in that order; junction bases with no gene match: 8.

This chain uses TRBV5-1 with TRBJ2-2; the D gene could be TRBD1 or TRBD2 (5 bases each). Looked up from germline, CDR1 is SGHRS and CDR2 is YFSETQ. The CDR3 contains 16 residues. Trimming took off 4 bases at V and 2 bases at J, with 15 bases between the two ends. The CDR3 bases are TGCGCCAGCAGCCGACCGGGAAGGGGAAACACCGGGGAGCTGTTTTTT. As protein: CASSRPGRGNTGELFF. Full variable domain (outside the CDR3, taken from reference TRBV5-1 and TRBJ2-2): KAGVTQTPRYLIKTRGQQVTLSCSPISGHRSVSWYQQTPGQGLQFLFEYFSETQRNKGNFPGRFSGRQFSNSRSEMNVSTLELGDSALYLCASSRPGRGNTGELFFGEGSRLTVL.

This clonotype has just one count. Germline is not matched at one junction end, which may reflect a read error. The CDR3: CANSQTGQVSSYEQYF. As DNA, the CDR3 is TGTGCCAACTCACAAACAGGACAGGTTAGCTCCTACGAGCAGTACTTC. This chain joins TRBV18 and TRBJ2-7; 7 bases are shared with TRBD1. The germline V gene has CDR1 KGHSH and CDR2 LQKENI. The CDR3 is 16 residues long.

CDR3 amino acids: CASSQDVLGNTEAFF. In DNA, the CDR3 is TGCGCCAGCAGCCAAGATGTTTTGGGGAACACTGAAGCTTTCTTT. The chain recombines TRBV4-1 with TRBJ1-1, with unresolved D. The CDR3 spans 15 residues. V was shortened by 0 bases and J by 1 base, with 9 bases between the two germline ends. Germline V gene lookup returns CDR1 MGHRA and CDR2 YSYEKL.

This clonotype was recorded a few times. The V and J genes are TRBV5-1 and TRBJ1-2; weak D call: TRBD1 (5 bases). The CDR3 has 15 residues. V lost 4 bases and J lost 0, with 13 bases in between. Germline V CDR1 and CDR2: SGHRS, YFSETQ. CDR3 sequence reads: CASSTTGGANYGYTF. The CDR3 nucleotides are TGCGCCAGCAGCACTACTGGGGGAGCTAACTATGGCTACACCTTC.

The genes are TRBV7-2 and TRBJ2-1, with 8 bases aligning to TRBD2. This CDR3 is 17 amino acids long. Germline assignment: CDR1 SGHTA and CDR2 FQGNSA. J was trimmed by 0 bases and V by 5 bases; bases with no gene match: 9. The CDR3 protein is CASSRSGGQRSYNEQFF. The CDR3 region has the DNA TGTGCCAGCAGCCGATCGGGGGGGCAGCGCTCCTACAATGAGCAGTTCTTC.

This clonotype was counted many times. The chain carries TRBV10-3 and TRBJ1-1, with D tentatively TRBD1 (5 bases). CDR3 size: 14 residues. From germline, CDR1 is ENHRY and CDR2 SYGVKD. V was trimmed by 5 bases and J by 0 bases, leaving 10 bases between them. The CDR3 sequence is CAISYQGMNTEAFF. CDR3 DNA: TGTGCCATCAGTTACCAGGGAATGAACACTGAAGCTTTCTTT.

The genes are TRBV30 and TRBJ1-1, with D hard to call. Germline CDR1 reads GTSNPN; CDR2 reads SVGIG (reference sequence). This CDR3 has 8 amino acids. Trimming cost V 5 bases and J 11 bases, with 6 bases left between them. The DNA for the CDR3 is TGTGCCTGGGGATCGGCTTTCTTT. It codes for CAWGSAFF.

This clonotype was found many times. V gene TRBV10-3 combines with J gene TRBJ2-1, with 8 bases fitting TRBD2. Trimming at V came to 7 bases and at J to 7 bases, leaving 12 bases not matched to a gene. The germline V gene has CDR1 ENHRY and CDR2 SYGVKD. CDR3 length equals 15 residues. The CDR3 coding sequence is TGTGCCATCATGGGGACCGGGACTAGTAGTAATGAGCAGTTCTTC. This translates into CAIMGTGTSSNEQFF.

The V and J genes are TRBV5-6 and TRBJ2-3, with 9 bases identical to TRBD2. This CDR3 comprises 16 residues. The J segment lost 3 bases and the V segment lost 4 bases, leaving 9 bases of the junction unmatched. CDR1 SGHDT and CDR2 YYEEEE come from the germline V gene. For the CDR3, the DNA is TGTGCCAGCAGCAGGGCTGCGGGGGGGCCGACAGATACGCAGTATTTT. This sequence encodes CASSRAAGGPTDTQYF.

This clonotype was detected a few times. The rearrangement joins TRBV11-2 to TRBJ1-3; D is perhaps TRBD1 (6 bases). Trimming removed 5 bases at V and 4 bases at J, with 12 bases between. From germline, CDR1 is SGHAT and CDR2 FQNNGV. CDR3 length equals 14 residues. For the CDR3, the DNA is TGTGCCAGCAGCCAAACAGGGTCCGGAAACACCATATATTTT. This translates into CASSQTGSGNTIYF.

This clonotype was counted ten times or more. CDR3 sequence reads: CASSFQQGSYEQYF. CDR3 in DNA: TGTGCCAGCAGCTTTCAACAGGGGTCCTACGAGCAGTACTTC. V is TRBV5-6 and J is TRBJ2-7, with 7 bases identical to TRBD1. In germline, CDR1 is SGHDT, CDR2 YYEEEE. The CDR3 sequence is 14 residues long. J was trimmed by 1 base and V by 2 bases; bases with no gene match: 3.

At least ten counts were recorded for this clonotype. V gene TRBV6-1 combines with J gene TRBJ2-4, with 9 bases identical to TRBD1. The trim removed 6 bases at V and 8 bases at J, leaving 14 bases unmatched. The germline V gene encodes CDR1 MNHNS and CDR2 SASEGT. The CDR3 consists of 16 residues. This CDR3 is CASSTRLQGARDIQYF. CDR3 coding DNA: TGTGCCAGCAGCACGAGGTTACAGGGGGCGCGAGACATTCAGTACTTC.